This TCR beta chain originates from a study of T cells in Graves' hyperthyroidism and ophthalmopathy. Study findings and constraints: Separation of ophthalmopathy from stable hyperthyroidism was achieved by a 13 V-J model.

Diagnosis relied on clinical symptoms, serum thyroxine and TRAb, thyroid ultrasound and orbital computed tomography. Deletions cut 4 bases from V and 3 bases from J, with 12 bases between. CDR3 length: 14 amino acids. CDR1 MNHEY and CDR2 SVGAGI come from the germline V gene. At least ten counts were recorded for this clonotype. Antigen: not known. The investigators amplified TCR beta CDR3 regions from RNA transcripts. The HTBI primer set was used in a first-round RT-PCR of the TCR CDR3. MiXCR, run by TCRdb on the multiplex PCR reads, gives a single entry per CDR3 protein. The table shows a few hundred thousand distinct CDR3 sequences, with approximately 15% occurring only once.

The V gene is TRBV6-5, the J gene TRBJ1-1, with a tentative D call TRBD1 (5 bases). The sample comprised blood. The TCR was taken from a woman aged 40 to 50 with Graves' ophthalmopathy. The CDR3 DNA sequence: TGTGCCAGCAGTTGGAAGGGGCGGGACACTGAAGCTTTCTTT. This codes for CASSWKGRDTEAFF.